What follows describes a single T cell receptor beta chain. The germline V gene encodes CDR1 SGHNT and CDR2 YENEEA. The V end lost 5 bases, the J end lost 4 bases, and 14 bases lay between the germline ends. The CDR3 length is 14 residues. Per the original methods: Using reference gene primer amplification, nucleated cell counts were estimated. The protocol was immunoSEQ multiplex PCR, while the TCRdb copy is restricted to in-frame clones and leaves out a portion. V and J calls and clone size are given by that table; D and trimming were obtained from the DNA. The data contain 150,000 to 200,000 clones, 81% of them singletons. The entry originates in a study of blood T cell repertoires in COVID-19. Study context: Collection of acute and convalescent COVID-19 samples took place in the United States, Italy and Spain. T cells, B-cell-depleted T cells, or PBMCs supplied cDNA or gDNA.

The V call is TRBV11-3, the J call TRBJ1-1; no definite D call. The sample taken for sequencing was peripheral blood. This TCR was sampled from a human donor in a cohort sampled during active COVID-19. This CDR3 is CASSREPAGTEAFF. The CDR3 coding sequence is TGTGCCAGCAGCCGCGAACCCGCGGGCACTGAAGCTTTCTTT.